This T cell receptor beta chain was captured in a study of T-cell reconstitution after alpha-beta-depleted transplantation in children. This clonotype was counted between two and nine times. Researchers prepared the TCRbeta library using unique molecular identifiers, the study reports. Via MiXCR, TCRdb re-called the PCR reads, giving one row per CDR3 protein. The table shows fewer than 350,000 distinct CDR3 sequences, with about 9.4% occurring only once. The sample consisted of PBMCs, taken before TCRalphabeta/CD19-depleted stem cell transplant. The receptor's source is a boy under two years old with acute myeloid leukemia, due to receive a stem cell transplant.

The CDR3 sequence: CSASPDRGVYEQYF. CDR3 bases: TGCAGTGCTAGCCCGGACAGGGGGGTCTACGAGCAGTACTTC. The chain uses TRBV20-1 and TRBJ2-7; 10 bases agree with TRBD1. Germline assignment: CDR1 DFQATT and CDR2 SNEGSKA (reference sequence). After removal of 3 bases from V and 3 bases from J, the junction contained 5 bases not matched to a gene. This CDR3 has 14 residues.